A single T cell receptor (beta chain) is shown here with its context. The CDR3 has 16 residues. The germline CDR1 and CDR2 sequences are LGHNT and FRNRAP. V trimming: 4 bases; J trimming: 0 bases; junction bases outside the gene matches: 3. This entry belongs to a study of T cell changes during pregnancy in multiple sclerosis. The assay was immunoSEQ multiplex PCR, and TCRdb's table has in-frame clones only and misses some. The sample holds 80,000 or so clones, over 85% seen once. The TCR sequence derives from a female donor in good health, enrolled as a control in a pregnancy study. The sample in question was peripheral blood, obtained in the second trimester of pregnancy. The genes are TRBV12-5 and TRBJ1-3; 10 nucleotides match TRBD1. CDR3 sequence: CASGSGQGNSGNTIYF. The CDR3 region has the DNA TGTGCTAGTGGTTCGGGACAGGGGAACTCTGGAAACACCATATATTTT. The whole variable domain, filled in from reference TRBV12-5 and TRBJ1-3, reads DARVTQTPRHKVTEMGQEVTMRCQPILGHNTVFWYRQTMMQGLELLAYFRNRAPLDDSGMPKDRFSAEMPDATLATLKIQPSEPRDSAVYFCASGSGQGNSGNTIYFGEGSWLTVV.